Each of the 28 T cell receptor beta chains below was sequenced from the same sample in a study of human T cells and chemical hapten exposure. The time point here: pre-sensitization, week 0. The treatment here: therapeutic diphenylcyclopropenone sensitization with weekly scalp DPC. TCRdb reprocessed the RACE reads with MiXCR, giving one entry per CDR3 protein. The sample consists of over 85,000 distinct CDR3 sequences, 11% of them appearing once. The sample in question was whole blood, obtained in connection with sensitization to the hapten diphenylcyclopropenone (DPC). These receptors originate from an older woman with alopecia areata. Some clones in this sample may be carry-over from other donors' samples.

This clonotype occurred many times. CDR3: CASSPEAGNNQPQHF. The DNA of the CDR3 is TGCGCCAGCAGCCCGGAAGCGGGGAACAATCAGCCCCAGCATTTT. The genes are TRBV5-1 and TRBJ1-5; D is uncertain. V was pared by 4 bases and J by 3 bases, with 14 bases between. CDR3 length: 15 amino acids. Per germline, CDR1 SGHRS and CDR2 YFSETQ.

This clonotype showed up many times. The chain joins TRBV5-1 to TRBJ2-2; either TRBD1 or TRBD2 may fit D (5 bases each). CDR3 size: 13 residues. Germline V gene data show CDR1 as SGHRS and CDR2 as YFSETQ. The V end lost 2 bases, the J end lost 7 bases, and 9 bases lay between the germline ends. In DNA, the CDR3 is TGCGCCAGCAGCTTCGGGACGGTCGGGGAGCTGTTTTTT. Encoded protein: CASSFGTVGELFF.

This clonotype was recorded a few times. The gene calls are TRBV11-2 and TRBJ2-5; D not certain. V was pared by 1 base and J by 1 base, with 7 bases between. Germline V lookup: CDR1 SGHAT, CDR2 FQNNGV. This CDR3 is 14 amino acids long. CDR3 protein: CASSLGAFQETQYF. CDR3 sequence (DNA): TGTGCCAGCAGCTTAGGAGCTTTCCAAGAGACCCAGTACTTC.

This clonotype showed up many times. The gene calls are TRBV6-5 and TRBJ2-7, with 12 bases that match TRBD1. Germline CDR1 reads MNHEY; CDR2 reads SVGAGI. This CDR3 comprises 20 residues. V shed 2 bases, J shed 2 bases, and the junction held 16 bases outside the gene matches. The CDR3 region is CASSYNLGQGATHGTYEQYF. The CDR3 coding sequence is TGTGCCAGCAGTTACAACTTGGGACAGGGGGCGACACACGGAACCTACGAGCAGTACTTC.

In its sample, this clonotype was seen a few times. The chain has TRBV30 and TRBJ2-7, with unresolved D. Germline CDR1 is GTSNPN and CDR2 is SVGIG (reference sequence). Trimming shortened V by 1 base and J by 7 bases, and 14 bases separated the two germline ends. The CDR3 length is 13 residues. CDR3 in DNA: TGTGCCTGGAGTGCGGATATTGGTTCGGAGCAGTACTTC. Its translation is CAWSADIGSEQYF.

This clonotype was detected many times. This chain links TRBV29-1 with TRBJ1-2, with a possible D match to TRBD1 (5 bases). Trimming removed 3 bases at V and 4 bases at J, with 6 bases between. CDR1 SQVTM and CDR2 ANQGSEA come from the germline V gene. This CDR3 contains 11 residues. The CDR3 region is CSVDDSYGYTF. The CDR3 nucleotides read TGCAGCGTTGACGACAGCTATGGCTACACCTTC.

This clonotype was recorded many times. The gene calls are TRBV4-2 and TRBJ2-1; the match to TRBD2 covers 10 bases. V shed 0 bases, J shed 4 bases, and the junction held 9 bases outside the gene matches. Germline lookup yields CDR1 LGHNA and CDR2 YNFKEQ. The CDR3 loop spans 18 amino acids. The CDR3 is CASSQDSRGTSVYNEQFF. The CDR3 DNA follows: TGTGCCAGCAGCCAAGATAGCCGTGGGACTAGCGTTTACAATGAGCAGTTCTTC.

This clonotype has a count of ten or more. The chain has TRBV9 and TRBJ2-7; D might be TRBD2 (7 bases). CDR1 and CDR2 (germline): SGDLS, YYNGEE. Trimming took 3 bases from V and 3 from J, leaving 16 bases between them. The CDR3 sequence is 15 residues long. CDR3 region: CASSASGTPVYEQYF. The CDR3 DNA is TGTGCCAGCAGCGCGAGCGGGACACCCGTCTACGAGCAGTACTTC.

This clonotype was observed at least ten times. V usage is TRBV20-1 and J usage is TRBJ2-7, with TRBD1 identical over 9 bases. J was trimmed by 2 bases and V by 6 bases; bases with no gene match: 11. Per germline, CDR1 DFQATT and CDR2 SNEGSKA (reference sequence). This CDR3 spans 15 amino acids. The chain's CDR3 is CSATSPGQGPYEQYF. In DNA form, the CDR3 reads TGCAGTGCGACATCCCCGGGACAGGGCCCCTACGAGCAGTACTTC.

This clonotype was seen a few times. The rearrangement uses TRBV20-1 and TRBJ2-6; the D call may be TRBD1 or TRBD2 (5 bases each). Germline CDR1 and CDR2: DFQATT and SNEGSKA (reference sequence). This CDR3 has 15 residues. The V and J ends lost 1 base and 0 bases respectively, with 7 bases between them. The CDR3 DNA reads TGCAGTGCTAGAGTCGGGGCCTCTGGGGCCAACGTCCTGACTTTC. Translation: CSARVGASGANVLTF.

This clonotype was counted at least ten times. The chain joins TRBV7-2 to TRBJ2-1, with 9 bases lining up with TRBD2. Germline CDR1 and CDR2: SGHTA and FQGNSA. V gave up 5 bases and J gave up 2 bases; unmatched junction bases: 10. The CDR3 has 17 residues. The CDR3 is CASSPRGSGGAYNEQFF. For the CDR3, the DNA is TGTGCCAGCAGCCCCCGGGGTAGCGGGGGAGCCTACAATGAGCAGTTCTTC.

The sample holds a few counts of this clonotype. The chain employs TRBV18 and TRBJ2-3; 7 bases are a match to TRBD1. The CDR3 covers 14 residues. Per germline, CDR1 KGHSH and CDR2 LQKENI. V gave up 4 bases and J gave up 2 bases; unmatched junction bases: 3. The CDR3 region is CASSQGQTTDTQYF. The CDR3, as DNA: TGTGCCAGCTCACAGGGACAGACCACAGATACGCAGTATTTT.

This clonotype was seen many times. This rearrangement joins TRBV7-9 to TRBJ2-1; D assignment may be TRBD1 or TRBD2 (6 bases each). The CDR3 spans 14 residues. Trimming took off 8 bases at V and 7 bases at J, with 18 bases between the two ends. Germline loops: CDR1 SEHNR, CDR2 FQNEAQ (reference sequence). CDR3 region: CASPPEGGVNEQFF. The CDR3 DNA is TGTGCCAGCCCCCCTGAGGGGGGAGTGAATGAGCAGTTCTTC.

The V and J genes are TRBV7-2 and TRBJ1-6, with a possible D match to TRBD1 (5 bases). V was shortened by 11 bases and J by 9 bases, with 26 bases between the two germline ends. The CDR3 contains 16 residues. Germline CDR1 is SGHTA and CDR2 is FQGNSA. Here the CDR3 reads CASSSLSARAGSPLHF. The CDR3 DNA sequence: TGTGCCTCCAGCAGCTTATCGGCCAGGGCGGGTTCACCCCTCCACTTT.

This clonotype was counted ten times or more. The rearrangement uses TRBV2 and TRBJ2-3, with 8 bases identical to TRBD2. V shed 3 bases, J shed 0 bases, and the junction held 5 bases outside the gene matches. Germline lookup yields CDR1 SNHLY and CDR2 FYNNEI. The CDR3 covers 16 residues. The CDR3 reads CASSDRGGLSTDTQYF. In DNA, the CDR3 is TGTGCCAGCAGTGACCGGGGGGGCCTCAGCACAGATACGCAGTATTTT.

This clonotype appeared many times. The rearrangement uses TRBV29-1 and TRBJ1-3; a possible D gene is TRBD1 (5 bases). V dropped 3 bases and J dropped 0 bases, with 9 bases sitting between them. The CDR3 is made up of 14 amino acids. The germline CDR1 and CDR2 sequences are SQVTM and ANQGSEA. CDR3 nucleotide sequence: TGCAGCGTTGATAAGGGGAACTCTGGAAACACCATATATTTT. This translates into CSVDKGNSGNTIYF.

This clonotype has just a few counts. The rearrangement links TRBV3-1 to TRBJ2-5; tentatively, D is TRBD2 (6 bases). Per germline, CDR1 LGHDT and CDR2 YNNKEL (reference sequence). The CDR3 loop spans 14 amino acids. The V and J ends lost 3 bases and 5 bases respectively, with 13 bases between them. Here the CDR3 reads CASSHTSRSETQYF. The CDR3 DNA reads TGTGCCAGCAGCCATACTAGCCGGTCTGAGACCCAGTACTTC.

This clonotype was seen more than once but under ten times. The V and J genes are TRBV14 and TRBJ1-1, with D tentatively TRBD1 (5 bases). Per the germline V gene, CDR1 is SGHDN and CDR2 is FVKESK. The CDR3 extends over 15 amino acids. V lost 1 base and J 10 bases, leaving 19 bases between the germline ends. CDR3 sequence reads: CASSQVAGTLIGAFF. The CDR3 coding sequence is TGTGCCAGCAGCCAAGTAGCAGGGACCCTTATCGGAGCTTTCTTT.

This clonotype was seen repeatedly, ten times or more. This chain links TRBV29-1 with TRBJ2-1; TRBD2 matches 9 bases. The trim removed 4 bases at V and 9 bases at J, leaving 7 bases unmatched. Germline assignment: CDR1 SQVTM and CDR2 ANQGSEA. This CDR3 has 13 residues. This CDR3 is CSVAPRGGSEQFF. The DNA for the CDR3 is TGCAGCGTTGCTCCGCGGGGGGGCAGTGAGCAGTTCTTC.

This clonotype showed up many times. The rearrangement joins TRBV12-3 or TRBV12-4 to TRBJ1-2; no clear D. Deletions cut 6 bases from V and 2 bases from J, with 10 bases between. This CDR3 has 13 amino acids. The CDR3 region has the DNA TGTGCCAGCAGAAAGACGGTGAACTATGGCTACACCTTC. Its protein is CASRKTVNYGYTF.

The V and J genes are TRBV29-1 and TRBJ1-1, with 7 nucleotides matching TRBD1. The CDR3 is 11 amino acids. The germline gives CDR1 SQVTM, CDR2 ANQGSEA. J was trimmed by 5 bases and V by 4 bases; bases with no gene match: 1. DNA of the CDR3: TGCAGCGTTGGACAGGGAACTGAAGCTTTCTTT. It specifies CSVGQGTEAFF. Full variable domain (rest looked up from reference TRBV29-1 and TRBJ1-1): SAVISQKPSRDICQRGTSLTIQCQVDSQVTMMFWYRQQPGQSLTLIATANQGSEATYESGFVIDKFPISRPNLTFSTLTVSNMSPEDSSIYLCSVGQGTEAFFGQGTRLTVV.

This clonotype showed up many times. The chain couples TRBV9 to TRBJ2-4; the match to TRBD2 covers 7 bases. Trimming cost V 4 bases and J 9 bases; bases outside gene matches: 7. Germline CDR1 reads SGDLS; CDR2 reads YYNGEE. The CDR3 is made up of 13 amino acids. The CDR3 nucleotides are TGTGCCAGCAGCCCCCGCACTAGCGCCATTCAGTACTTC. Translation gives CASSPRTSAIQYF. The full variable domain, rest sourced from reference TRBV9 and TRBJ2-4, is DSGVTQTPKHLITATGQRVTLRCSPRSGDLSVYWYQQSLDQGLQFLIQYYNGEERAKGNILERFSAQQFPDLHSELNLSSLELGDSALYFCASSPRTSAIQYFGAGTRLSVL.

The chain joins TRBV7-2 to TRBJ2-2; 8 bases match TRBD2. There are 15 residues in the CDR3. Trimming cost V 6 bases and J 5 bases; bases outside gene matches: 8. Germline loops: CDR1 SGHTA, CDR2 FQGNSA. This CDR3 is CASRGREGRTGELFF. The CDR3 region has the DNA TGTGCCAGCAGGGGTCGGGAGGGGCGGACCGGGGAGCTGTTTTTT. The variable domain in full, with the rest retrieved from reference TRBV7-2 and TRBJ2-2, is GAGVSQSPSNKVTEKGKDVELRCDPISGHTALYWYRQSLGQGLEFLIYFQGNSAPDKSGLPSDRFSAERTGGSVSTLTIQRTQQEDSAVYLCASRGREGRTGELFFGEGSRLTVL.

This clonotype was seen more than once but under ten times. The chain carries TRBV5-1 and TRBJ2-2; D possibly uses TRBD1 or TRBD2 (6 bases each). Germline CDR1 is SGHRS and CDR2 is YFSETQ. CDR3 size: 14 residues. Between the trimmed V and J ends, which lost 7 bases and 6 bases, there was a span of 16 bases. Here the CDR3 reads CASEGSRGAGELFF. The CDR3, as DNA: TGCGCCAGCGAAGGCTCGAGGGGGGCCGGGGAGCTGTTTTTT.

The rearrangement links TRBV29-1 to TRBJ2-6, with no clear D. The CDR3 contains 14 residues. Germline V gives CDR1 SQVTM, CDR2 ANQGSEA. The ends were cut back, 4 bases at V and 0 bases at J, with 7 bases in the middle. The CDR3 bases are TGCAGCGTTGCTCATCCCTCTGGGGCCAACGTCCTGACTTTC. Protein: CSVAHPSGANVLTF. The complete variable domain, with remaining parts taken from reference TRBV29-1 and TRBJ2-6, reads SAVISQKPSRDICQRGTSLTIQCQVDSQVTMMFWYRQQPGQSLTLIATANQGSEATYESGFVIDKFPISRPNLTFSTLTVSNMSPEDSSIYLCSVAHPSGANVLTFGAGSRLTVL.

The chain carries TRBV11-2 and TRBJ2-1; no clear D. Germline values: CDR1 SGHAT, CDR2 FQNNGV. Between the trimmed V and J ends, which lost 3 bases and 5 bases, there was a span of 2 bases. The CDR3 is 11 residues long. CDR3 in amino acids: CASSFHNEQFF. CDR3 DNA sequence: TGTGCCAGCAGCTTTCACAATGAGCAGTTCTTC.

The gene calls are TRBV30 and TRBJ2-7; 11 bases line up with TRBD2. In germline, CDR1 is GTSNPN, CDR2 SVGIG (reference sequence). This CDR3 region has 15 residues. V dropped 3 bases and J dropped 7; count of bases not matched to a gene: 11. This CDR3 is CAWSDKGLAEEEQYF. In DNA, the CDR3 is TGTGCCTGGAGCGACAAGGGACTAGCGGAGGAGGAGCAGTACTTC.

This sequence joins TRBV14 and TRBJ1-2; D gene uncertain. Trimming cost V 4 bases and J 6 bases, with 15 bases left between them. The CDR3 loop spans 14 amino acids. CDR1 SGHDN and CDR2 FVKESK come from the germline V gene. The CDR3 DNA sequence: TGTGCCAGCAGCCCCCAAGGAGCCCTCAATGGCTACACCTTC. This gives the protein CASSPQGALNGYTF.